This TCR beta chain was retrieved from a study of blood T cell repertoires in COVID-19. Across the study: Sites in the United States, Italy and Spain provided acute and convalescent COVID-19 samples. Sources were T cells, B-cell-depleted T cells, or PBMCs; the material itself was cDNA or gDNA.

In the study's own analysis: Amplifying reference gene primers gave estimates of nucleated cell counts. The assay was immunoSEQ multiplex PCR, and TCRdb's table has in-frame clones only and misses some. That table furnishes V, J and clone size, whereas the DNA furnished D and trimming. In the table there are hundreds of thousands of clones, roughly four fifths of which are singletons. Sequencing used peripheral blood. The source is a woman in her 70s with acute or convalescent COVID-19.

CDR3 DNA: TGTGCCAGCAGCAATCAGGGTTCTGGAAACACCATATATTTT. This encodes CASSNQGSGNTIYF. The gene calls are TRBV5-6 and TRBJ1-3; possible D gene TRBD1, 5 bases. V shed 4 bases and J shed 1 base, with 9 bases lying between them. The CDR3 spans 14 residues. Germline V gene lookup returns CDR1 SGHDT and CDR2 YYEEEE.